This TCR beta chain is from a study of vaccination and CD4 T cells after COVID-19. Turning to the study itself: The study collected post-vaccine samples a median roughly 75 days after dose two, with a range of 14 to 241.

After removal of 6 bases from V and 8 bases from J, the junction contained 4 bases not matched to a gene. CDR3 size: 12 residues. Germline-derived CDR1 and CDR2 are MNHEY and SMNVEV (reference sequence). Cultured CD4+ T cell DNA was sequenced using the Oncomine TCR Beta short-read assay. TCRdb itself ran the PCR reads through MiXCR, one entry per CDR3 protein. The sample includes about 7,200 distinct CDR3 sequences, about 41% of them seen just once. This clonotype turned up a few times. Its target is not known. Treatment defined: approximately nine-day PBMC culture with coronavirus spike peptide pools or control peptides (ViraFEST assay). CD4+ T cells that came from the unexposed donor were collected before the COVID-19 pandemic (2011-2018). Expanded clonotypes were found by TCR sequencing after peptide-pool stimulation (ViraFEST). Negative selection yielded CD4+ T cells from day-10 cultures.

The specimen sequenced was CD4+ T cells from blood, cultured in vitro. The sequence came from a human donor in good health. V is TRBV27 and J is TRBJ1-2; 9 bases fit TRBD1. In DNA, the CDR3 is TGTGCCAGCAGACGAGGACAGGGGGGCTACACCTTC. Translation: CASRRGQGGYTF.